These 24 T cell receptor beta chains were all obtained from the same sample, sequenced in a study of cytomegalovirus exposure and HLA in healthy donors. This PCR relied on a set of 60 Vbeta primers and 13 Jbeta primers. Method: immunoSEQ multiplex PCR; TCRdb's copy keeps in-frame clones and lacks some. The repertoire holds fewer than 150,000 clones, with 79% as singletons. The sample comprised PBMCs. Receptors originate from a man in his forties or fifties in good health and CMV-seropositive.

V is TRBV6-5 and J is TRBJ1-2, with D perhaps matching TRBD1 (6 bases). Germline values: CDR1 MNHEY, CDR2 SVGAGI. This CDR3 region has 14 residues. V lost 6 bases and J 7 bases, leaving 18 bases between the germline ends. CDR3 DNA sequence: TGTGCCAGCAGCCCACCGGGGGGGCGGCGTGGCTACACCTTC. Translated, it gives CASSPPGGRRGYTF.

The genes are TRBV7-8 and TRBJ2-5; 11 bases map to TRBD2. The CDR3 is 16 amino acids. Germline assignment: CDR1 SGHVS and CDR2 FQNEAQ. The V gene end was trimmed by 5 bases and the J gene end by 2 bases; junction bases not matched to a gene: 7. CDR3 DNA sequence: TGTGCCAGCAGCCGAACGACTAGCGGGGCTCAAGAGACCCAGTACTTC. As protein: CASSRTTSGAQETQYF.

The chain recombines TRBV11-2 with TRBJ2-5, with 7 nucleotides matching TRBD2. The CDR3 runs 13 residues. CDR1 SGHAT and CDR2 FQNNGV come from the germline V gene. J gave up 1 base and V 5 bases, and 1 base lay outside the gene matches. The CDR3: CASSPSGQETQYF. CDR3 DNA sequence: TGTGCCAGCAGCCCTAGCGGCCAAGAGACCCAGTACTTC.

V usage is TRBV7-8 and J usage is TRBJ1-2; TRBD1 agrees at 7 bases. In germline, CDR1 is SGHVS, CDR2 FQNEAQ. J lost 8 bases, V lost 1 base, and 7 bases had no gene match. The CDR3 sequence is 14 residues long. CDR3 sequence reads: CASSLDRQGKGYTF. The CDR3 DNA reads as TGTGCCAGCAGCTTAGACCGACAGGGAAAGGGCTACACCTTC.

There are a few counts of this clone. The V call is TRBV7-2, the J call TRBJ2-1; 8 positions match TRBD2. The J segment lost 3 bases and the V segment lost 5 bases, leaving 6 bases of the junction unmatched. Germline V gene lookup returns CDR1 SGHTA and CDR2 FQGNSA. The CDR3 length is 15 residues. The chain's CDR3 is CASSPGTSRYNEQFF. CDR3 bases: TGTGCCAGCAGCCCCGGGACTAGTCGCTACAATGAGCAGTTCTTC.

This chain uses TRBV7-8 with TRBJ2-2; D uncertain. This CDR3 is built from 18 residues. The germline V gene encodes CDR1 SGHVS and CDR2 FQNEAQ. The V and J ends lost 0 bases and 0 bases respectively, with 14 bases between them. CDR3 coding DNA: TGTGCCAGCAGCTTAGCGTTGAGGCGGCACACGAACACCGGGGAGCTGTTTTTT. Its protein product is CASSLALRRHTNTGELFF.

There are a few counts of this clone. The chain is built from TRBV7-3 and TRBJ1-2; D is unresolved. Germline CDR1 is SGHTA and CDR2 is FQGTGA. Trimming removed 6 bases from V and 8 bases from J, with 13 bases in between. This CDR3 has 12 amino acids. The CDR3 reads CASSSGSSGYTF. Written as DNA, the CDR3 is TGTGCCAGCAGTTCGGGGTCGTCGGGCTACACCTTC.

This rearrangement joins TRBV6-5 to TRBJ1-5, with 7 positions matching TRBD1. CDR3 size: 15 residues. J gave up 4 bases and V 5 bases, and 8 bases lay outside the gene matches. CDR1 is MNHEY and CDR2 is SVGAGI in the germline V gene. CDR3 bases: TGTGCCAGCAGTCAAAACCGGGACAGAAATCAGCCCCAGCATTTT. Its translation: CASSQNRDRNQPQHF.

V and J are TRBV30 and TRBJ2-7, with TRBD2 as a possible D gene (7 bases). The V end was cut by 5 bases, the J end by 5 bases, with 25 bases between. Germline V CDR1 and CDR2: GTSNPN, SVGIG (reference sequence). The CDR3 is 16 residues long. CDR3 sequence: CAWGHVRGAWRNEQYF. CDR3 coding DNA: TGTGCCTGGGGTCACGTCCGGGGGGCTTGGAGAAACGAGCAGTACTTC.

The rearrangement joins TRBV27 to TRBJ1-2; TRBD1 is a possible D gene (5 bases). V dropped 7 bases and J dropped 0 bases, with 9 bases sitting between them. Per the germline V gene, CDR1 is MNHEY and CDR2 is SMNVEV (reference sequence). CDR3 size: 13 residues. The chain's CDR3 is CASTSDTNYGYTF. CDR3 coding DNA: TGTGCCAGCACCTCGGACACTAACTATGGCTACACCTTC.

The chain combines TRBV27 with TRBJ2-3, with a weak D call TRBD2 (5 bases). The V end lost 6 bases, the J end lost 2 bases, and 15 bases lay between the germline ends. CDR1 is MNHEY, CDR2 SMNVEV, per germline (reference sequence). The CDR3 extends over 15 amino acids. This CDR3 reads CASRRGGRLTDTQYF. CDR3 nucleotide sequence: TGTGCCAGCAGACGCGGCGGGCGGCTCACAGATACGCAGTATTTT.

This rearrangement joins TRBV7-9 to TRBJ1-1; D gene unclear. V dropped 5 bases and J dropped 1 base, with 8 bases sitting between them. The CDR3 sequence is 13 residues long. Germline CDR1 SEHNR, CDR2 FQNEAQ (reference sequence). This CDR3 is CASSTRWNTEAFF. The CDR3 DNA is TGTGCCAGCAGCACCAGATGGAACACTGAAGCTTTCTTT.

The V call is TRBV18, the J call TRBJ2-3; TRBD2 might be the D (6 bases). V dropped 3 bases and J dropped 3 bases, with 10 bases sitting between them. CDR1 and CDR2 from the germline V gene are KGHSH and LQKENI. The CDR3 is made up of 14 amino acids. The CDR3 DNA reads TGTGCCAGCTCACCCGCGGGAAAGACAGATACGCAGTATTTT. Translated: CASSPAGKTDTQYF.

CDR3 in DNA: TGTGCCTGGAGTGTACGGGAGAGACTTCGAACTACATCAACTAATGAAAAACTGTTTTTT. Encoded protein: CAWSVRERLRTTSTNEKLFF. The V call is TRBV30, the J call TRBJ1-4; D uncertain. CDR1 GTSNPN and CDR2 SVGIG come from the germline V gene (reference sequence). The CDR3 spans 20 residues. Trimming took off 0 bases at V and 0 bases at J, with 23 bases between the two ends.

A few counts support this clone. V and J are TRBV6-4 and TRBJ2-6; D possibly corresponds to TRBD1 (6 bases). Trimming cost V 3 bases and J 0 bases, with 9 bases left between them. The germline CDR1 and CDR2 sequences are MRHNA and SNTAGT. The CDR3 runs 16 residues. CDR3 residues: CASSEDSSSGANVLTF. CDR3 DNA sequence: TGTGCCAGCAGTGAGGACAGTTCCTCTGGGGCCAACGTCCTGACTTTC.

There are a few counts of this clone. The CDR3 region has the DNA TGTGCCAGCTCCCGGGACAGGAAGGAGGTTCAGCCCCAGCATTTT. It is translated as CASSRDRKEVQPQHF. The chain carries TRBV6-4 and TRBJ1-5; 8 bases are shared with TRBD1. CDR1 MRHNA and CDR2 SNTAGT come from the germline V gene. Unmatched junction bases numbered 12, after V lost 8 bases and J lost 6 bases. This CDR3 has 15 amino acids.

The chain couples TRBV5-1 to TRBJ2-5, with 9 bases lining up with TRBD1. Germline V lookup: CDR1 SGHRS, CDR2 YFSETQ. The CDR3 spans 13 residues. The trim removed 4 bases at V and 5 bases at J, leaving 3 bases unmatched. The CDR3 sequence is CASSHRGLETQYF. The DNA for the CDR3 is TGCGCCAGCAGCCACAGGGGGCTGGAGACCCAGTACTTC.

The chain combines TRBV6-4 with TRBJ2-1; 10 bases map to TRBD2. In germline, CDR1 is MRHNA, CDR2 SNTAGT. The CDR3 runs 13 residues. Unmatched junction bases numbered 7, after V lost 8 bases and J lost 9 bases. The CDR3 loop is CASGATSGPEQFF. The CDR3 region has the DNA TGTGCCAGCGGCGCGACTAGCGGGCCTGAGCAGTTCTTC.

This clone was detected only a few times. This chain uses TRBV5-1 with TRBJ1-6, with 11 bases aligning to TRBD1. V lost 5 bases, J lost 6 bases, and 7 bases stayed unmatched. CDR1 and CDR2 (germline): SGHRS, YFSETQ. The CDR3 is made up of 16 amino acids. The CDR3 is CASSQGQGAINSPLHF. CDR3 in DNA: TGCGCCAGCAGTCAAGGACAGGGGGCGATTAATTCACCCCTCCACTTT.

The CDR3 DNA reads TGCAGCATTCGGACTAGCGGGACCTACAATGAGCAGTTCTTC. Translating it yields CSIRTSGTYNEQFF. V and J are TRBV29-1 and TRBJ2-1; 12 nucleotides match TRBD2. V shed 8 bases and J 2 bases; nucleotides not matched to a gene: 4. The CDR3 contains 14 residues. Germline lookup yields CDR1 SQVTM and CDR2 ANQGSEA.

This chain connects TRBV25-1 to TRBJ2-2, with TRBD1 identical over 7 bases. The CDR3 consists of 18 residues. Germline lookup yields CDR1 MGHDK and CDR2 SYGVNS. The V segment lost 5 bases and the J segment 7 bases; nucleotides outside the gene matches: 19. The CDR3 loop reads CASSLPLADRANFGELFF. CDR3 coding DNA: TGTGCCAGCAGTCTCCCCTTGGCCGACAGGGCCAACTTCGGGGAGCTGTTTTTT.

This clone was seen only a few times. The chain combines TRBV19 with TRBJ2-7; no reliable D call. This CDR3 comprises 16 residues. Trimming took 2 bases from V and 0 from J, leaving 14 bases between them. CDR1 is LNHDA, CDR2 SQIVND, per germline (reference sequence). The CDR3 region is CASSINSVSDSYEQYF. In DNA, the CDR3 is TGTGCCAGTAGTATAAATTCGGTGAGCGACTCCTACGAGCAGTACTTC.

In DNA, the CDR3 is TGCGCCAGCAGTGAGACAGCAATGAACACTGAAGCTTTCTTT. The encoded protein is CASSETAMNTEAFF. J is TRBJ1-1 and V is TRBV10-2; D uncertain. Germline V CDR1 and CDR2: WSHSY, SAAADI. The CDR3 consists of 14 residues. V lost 2 bases, J lost 0 bases, and 7 bases lay in between.

The chain joins TRBV9 to TRBJ2-1; the match to TRBD2 covers 10 bases. The V gene's germline CDR1 is SGDLS and CDR2 YYNGEE. Trimming at V came to 1 base and at J to 8 bases, leaving 3 bases not matched to a gene. The CDR3 runs 14 residues. CDR3 protein: CASSVLAGAYEQFF. CDR3 bases: TGTGCCAGCAGCGTACTAGCGGGAGCTTATGAGCAGTTCTTC.